This T cell receptor (beta chain) is drawn from a study of blood T cells in healthy people across ages. Through a sample-barcoded 5' primer and a J-beta primer mix, a second PCR was run for about 7 to 12 cycles. Every cDNA molecule bore a tag from a template-switch adaptor containing 12 random nucleotides. TCRdb itself ran the 5' RACE reads through MiXCR, one entry per CDR3 protein. Among about 1,400,000 distinct CDR3 sequences listed, roughly 64% were seen once. The V and J ends lost 1 base and 12 bases respectively, with 13 bases between them. Germline CDR1 SEHNR, CDR2 FQNEAQ (reference sequence). The CDR3 sequence is 13 residues long.

The receptor was derived from a man between 18 and 29 years old in good health. What was sequenced was blood. The rearrangement uses TRBV7-9 and TRBJ2-1; D unclear. The CDR3 here is CASSLVPADGQFF. The CDR3, as DNA: TGTGCCAGCAGCTTAGTTCCGGCCGATGGGCAGTTCTTC.